Following are 18 T cell receptor beta chains from one sample sequenced in a study of T cell changes during pregnancy in multiple sclerosis. Libraries were prepared by immunoSEQ multiplex PCR; TCRdb keeps only in-frame clonotypes and omits some of them. Here the sample spans fewer than 40,000 clones, under 95% being singletons. Sequencing was performed on CD4+ T cells from peripheral blood mononuclear cells, taken in the third trimester of pregnancy. Receptors originate from a female donor with multiple sclerosis, enrolled in a pregnancy study.

This clone is categorized as medium-sized. The CDR3, as DNA: TGTGCCAGCAGTGGCACTAGGTCCTACGAGCAGTACTTC. Translation gives CASSGTRSYEQYF. The V gene is TRBV25-1, the J gene TRBJ2-7; a possible D gene is TRBD2 (5 bases). CDR1 is MGHDK, CDR2 SYGVNS, per germline. This CDR3 contains 13 residues. Trimming pared 4 bases from V and 1 base from J, leaving 8 bases between.

V usage is TRBV30 and J usage is TRBJ1-1; no clear D. CDR1 is GTSNPN and CDR2 is SVGIG in the germline V gene (reference sequence). The CDR3 spans 14 residues. V was trimmed by 1 base and J by 1 base, leaving 10 bases between them. CDR3 sequence (DNA): TGTGCCTGGAGTGGATGGCACCCGAACACTGAAGCTTTCTTT. It specifies CAWSGWHPNTEAFF.

V gene TRBV27 combines with J gene TRBJ2-7, with a weak D call TRBD2 (6 bases). The CDR3 has 13 amino acids. CDR1 and CDR2 from the germline V gene are MNHEY and SMNVEV (reference sequence). V lost 2 bases and J 7 bases, leaving 12 bases between the germline ends. The CDR3 region is CASSLLALSEQYF. CDR3 DNA: TGTGCCAGCAGTTTACTAGCGTTAAGTGAGCAGTACTTC.

The chain recombines TRBV6-5 with TRBJ1-5; 8 positions agree with TRBD1. This CDR3 has 16 residues. Losses at the gene ends were 4 bases for V and 7 bases for J; bases not matched to a gene: 12. Germline V gene sequence: CDR1 MNHEY, CDR2 SVGAGI. In DNA, the CDR3 is TGTGCCAGCAGTTCCTGGGGGACAGGAGGGGGCCAGCCCCAGCATTTT. Amino acid sequence: CASSSWGTGGGQPQHF.

This clone was seen a single time. The V gene is TRBV19, the J gene TRBJ1-1, with D maybe TRBD1 (5 bases). CDR3 length equals 14 residues. Germline CDR1 and CDR2: LNHDA and SQIVND (reference sequence). Trimming stripped 5 bases from V and 3 bases from J, with 13 bases between. Here the CDR3 DNA reads TGTGCCAGTAGTGAGGTCGGAGGGGACACTGAAGCTTTCTTT. It specifies CASSEVGGDTEAFF.

This chain connects TRBV30 to TRBJ1-2, with D unclear. V was shortened by 4 bases and J by 1 base, with 13 bases between the two germline ends. Looked up from germline, CDR1 is GTSNPN and CDR2 is SVGIG (reference sequence). CDR3 size: 14 residues. CDR3 in amino acids: CAWTSVEFNYGYTF. CDR3 sequence (DNA): TGTGCCTGGACCTCTGTGGAGTTTAACTATGGCTACACCTTC.

The CDR3 reads CAIRVTSYNEQFF. Here the CDR3 DNA reads TGTGCCATCAGGGTGACATCGTACAATGAGCAGTTCTTC. The chain combines TRBV10-3 with TRBJ2-1, with D unresolved. With 6 bases removed from V and 4 bases from J, the gap between germline ends came to 10 bases. In germline, CDR1 is ENHRY, CDR2 SYGVKD. There are 13 residues in the CDR3.

The J gene is TRBJ2-3, the V gene TRBV19; the match to TRBD2 covers 14 bases. Germline V gene sequence: CDR1 LNHDA, CDR2 SQIVND (reference sequence). The CDR3 runs to 17 residues. The ends lost 10 bases at V and 0 bases at J; junction bases unmatched: 9. The CDR3 reads CATFPRTSGRSTDTQYF. The DNA of the CDR3 is TGTGCCACTTTCCCTCGGACTAGCGGGAGGAGCACAGATACGCAGTATTTT.

This chain joins TRBV7-6 and TRBJ2-7, with 8 positions matching TRBD2. Losses at the gene ends were 1 base for V and 2 bases for J; bases not matched to a gene: 7. The CDR3 contains 16 residues. CDR1 is SGHVS, CDR2 FNYEAQ, per germline. The CDR3 is CASSLGPAGEAYEQYF. The CDR3 region has the DNA TGTGCCAGCAGCTTAGGACCAGCGGGAGAGGCCTACGAGCAGTACTTC.

This clone is a singleton in its sample. The CDR3 spells CASRTREGYTEAFF. The CDR3 region has the DNA TGTGCCAGCAGGACCCGGGAGGGATACACTGAAGCTTTCTTT. V and J are TRBV6-7 and TRBJ1-1; D remains unclear. TRBV6-7 is labeled an ORF, and its function is uncertain. The V and J ends lost 6 bases and 3 bases respectively, with 14 bases between them. The CDR3 is 14 amino acids.

The sample holds one count of this clone. This chain links TRBV10-3 with TRBJ2-1; TRBD2 agrees at 10 bases. With 0 bases clipped from V and 6 bases from J, the junction kept 2 bases outside the gene matches. Germline V gene data show CDR1 as ENHRY and CDR2 as SYGVKD. This CDR3 has 15 amino acids. CDR3 amino acids: CAISESLAGGNEQFF. CDR3 nucleotides: TGTGCCATCAGTGAGTCTTTAGCGGGAGGCAATGAGCAGTTCTTC.

The chain recombines TRBV30 with TRBJ1-1; D unresolved. V was cut by 5 bases and J by 10 bases, with 11 bases left in between. The V gene's germline CDR1 is GTSNPN and CDR2 SVGIG (reference sequence). This CDR3 is built from 10 residues. This CDR3 reads CAWASRGAFF. CDR3 bases: TGTGCCTGGGCTTCACGGGGAGCTTTCTTT. Variable domain in full (rest from reference TRBV30 and TRBJ1-1): SQTIHQWPATLVQPVGSPLSLECTVEGTSNPNLYWYRQAAGRGLQLLFYSVGIGQISSEVPQNLSASRPQDRQFILSSKKLLLSDSGFYLCAWASRGAFFGQGTRLTVV.

The chain links TRBV7-9 to TRBJ2-5; 7 nucleotides align to TRBD1. With V trimmed by 2 bases and J by 2 bases, 11 bases remained unmatched. Germline-derived CDR1 and CDR2 are SEHNR and FQNEAQ (reference sequence). The CDR3 runs 17 residues. In DNA form, the CDR3 reads TGTGCCAGCAGCTTAAACAGGGGCACAATCTTACAAGAGACCCAGTACTTC. Encoded protein: CASSLNRGTILQETQYF.

The V and J genes are TRBV7-9 and TRBJ2-7; 14 bases match TRBD2. V shed 5 bases, J shed 5 bases, and the junction held 8 bases outside the gene matches. Germline V lookup: CDR1 SEHNR, CDR2 FQNEAQ (reference sequence). This CDR3 region has 16 residues. This CDR3 reads CASSPRLAGGVDEQYF. The CDR3 DNA reads TGTGCCAGCAGCCCCCGACTAGCGGGGGGGGTGGACGAGCAGTACTTC.

The chain recombines TRBV7-3 with TRBJ1-2; maybe TRBD1 (5 bases). Germline-derived CDR1 and CDR2 are SGHTA and FQGTGA. Trimming pared 5 bases from V and 7 bases from J, leaving 20 bases between. The CDR3 is 15 amino acids. In DNA form, the CDR3 reads TGTGCCAGCAGCCCCTTTTGGGGGGGGAAGGGTGGCTACACCTTC. It yields the protein CASSPFWGGKGGYTF.

The chain uses TRBV5-1 and TRBJ2-5, with 9 bases that match TRBD1. The germline gives CDR1 SGHRS, CDR2 YFSETQ. This CDR3 is built from 16 residues. V shed 6 bases and J 5 bases; nucleotides not matched to a gene: 14. The DNA for the CDR3 is TGCGCCAGCACCCGATTGGACAGGGGCGCAGGCGAGACCCAGTACTTC. This sequence encodes CASTRLDRGAGETQYF.

V gene TRBV19 combines with J gene TRBJ2-5; D is unclear. Germline V gives CDR1 LNHDA, CDR2 SQIVND (reference sequence). This CDR3 spans 16 amino acids. V lost 5 bases to trimming and J lost 1 base, with 17 bases between them. DNA for the CDR3: TGTGCCAGTAGTGCCTCGACGGCGGCCCTCCAAGAGACCCAGTACTTC. This sequence encodes CASSASTAALQETQYF.

The chain carries TRBV15 and TRBJ1-1, with TRBD1 as a possible D gene (5 bases). This CDR3 contains 13 residues. The V gene's germline CDR1 is LNHNV and CDR2 YYDKDF (reference sequence). The ends were cut back, 4 bases at V and 5 bases at J, with 11 bases in the middle. The CDR3 DNA reads as TGTGCCACCAGCATCATACAGGAGACTGAAGCTTTCTTT. Translated, it gives CATSIIQETEAFF. The whole variable domain, remainder taken from reference TRBV15 and TRBJ1-1, is DAMVIQNPRYQVTQFGKPVTLSCSQTLNHNVMYWYQQKSSQAPKLLFHYYDKDFNNEADTPDNFQSRRPNTSFCFLDIRSPGLGDTAMYLCATSIIQETEAFFGQGTRLTVV.